This T cell receptor beta chain was recovered during a study of CXCR3-negative and CXCR3-positive naive CD8 T cells. cDNA libraries for TRB were generated by 5' RACE incorporating UMI labels. Following a re-call of the 5' RACE reads, TCRdb has one entry per CDR3 protein and lacks DNA. This sample's clone table lists about 40,000 distinct CDR3 sequences. This CDR3 comprises 17 residues. The germline V gene encodes CDR1 LGHNA and CDR2 YSLEER. The rearrangement uses TRBV4-3 and TRBJ1-1; as DNA is missing, the TRBD1 call by TCRdb cannot be tested. Sequenced sample: memory CD8+ T cells from blood. The TCR originated in a human donor in good health. Some clones in this sample may be carry-over from other donors' samples. The CDR3 loop is CASRHSGQGADDTEAFF.